One sample yielded the 24 T cell receptor beta chains listed below, sequenced in a study of blood T cell repertoires in COVID-19. Clones were sequenced by immunoSEQ multiplex PCR, and TCRdb holds only the in-frame ones, with some missing. This sample has about 190,000 clones, with roughly 73% found just once. Source material: peripheral blood. The receptors come from an elderly woman with active or convalescent COVID-19.

CDR3 sequence: CASSLGTEPDTQYF. In DNA form, the CDR3 reads TGTGCCAGCAGCCTCGGGACAGAACCAGATACGCAGTATTTT. The J gene is TRBJ2-3, the V gene TRBV5-4; 7 bases are a match to TRBD1. The germline gives CDR1 SGHNT, CDR2 YYREEE (reference sequence). J was trimmed by 4 bases and V by 4 bases; bases with no gene match: 6. The CDR3 is made up of 14 amino acids.

The gene calls are TRBV30 and TRBJ2-7; D is possibly TRBD2 (7 bases). The ends were cut back, 0 bases at V and 4 bases at J, with 13 bases in the middle. This CDR3 has 14 residues. The germline V gene has CDR1 GTSNPN and CDR2 SVGIG (reference sequence). CDR3 sequence reads: CAWSVGGGLYEQYF. CDR3 in DNA: TGTGCCTGGAGTGTAGGGGGGGGTCTTTACGAGCAGTACTTC.

The V call is TRBV11-2, the J call TRBJ2-7; D remains ambiguous. The V end was cut by 3 bases, the J end by 0 bases, with 3 bases between. This CDR3 is built from 12 residues. The germline CDR1 and CDR2 sequences are SGHAT and FQNNGV. CDR3 in DNA: TGTGCCAGCAGCTTTCACTCCTACGAGCAGTACTTC. Its translation: CASSFHSYEQYF.

The V and J genes are TRBV2 and TRBJ1-4, with 7 nucleotides matching TRBD1. The germline CDR1 and CDR2 sequences are SNHLY and FYNNEI. The V gene end was trimmed by 7 bases and the J gene end by 3 bases; junction bases not matched to a gene: 8. This CDR3 contains 15 residues. The CDR3 spells CASTVIQGPNEKLFF. As DNA, the CDR3 is TGTGCCAGCACCGTTATACAGGGGCCTAATGAAAAACTGTTTTTT.

The rearrangement links TRBV3-1 (or the pseudogene TRBV3-2) to TRBJ1-5; D not resolved. V lost 0 bases, J lost 4 bases, and 10 bases lay in between. Germline assignment: CDR1 LGHDT and CDR2 YNNKEL (reference sequence). This CDR3 contains 15 residues. CDR3 sequence: CASSQDYNGNQPQHF. The DNA of the CDR3 is TGTGCCAGCAGCCAAGATTATAACGGTAATCAGCCCCAGCATTTT.

The chain uses TRBV5-1 and TRBJ2-3; maybe TRBD2 (5 bases). Trimming left V 6 bases short and J 0 bases short, with 14 bases between. The CDR3 length is 15 residues. The germline gives CDR1 SGHRS, CDR2 YFSETQ. In DNA form, the CDR3 reads TGCGCCAGCACCCCGCCGGGAACTAGCACAGATACGCAGTATTTT. Translation gives CASTPPGTSTDTQYF.

The gene calls are TRBV30 and TRBJ2-3, with a weak D call TRBD2 (7 bases). Trimming cost V 0 bases and J 4 bases, with 8 bases left between them. The germline V gene has CDR1 GTSNPN and CDR2 SVGIG (reference sequence). This CDR3 has 13 residues. In DNA, the CDR3 is TGTGCCTGGAGTGTAGGGGGGGCAGATACGCAGTATTTT. Amino acids: CAWSVGGADTQYF.

The chain links TRBV19 to TRBJ1-2, with 7 nucleotides matching TRBD1. This CDR3 comprises 16 residues. Looked up from germline, CDR1 is LNHDA and CDR2 is SQIVND (reference sequence). The junction had 12 bases not matched to a gene; V was cut back by 5 bases and J by 3 bases. CDR3 protein: CASSPPGPRGDYGYTF. DNA for the CDR3: TGTGCCAGTAGTCCCCCAGGGCCCAGGGGGGACTATGGCTACACCTTC. The full variable domain, with the rest looked up from reference TRBV19 and TRBJ1-2, is DGGITQSPKYLFRKEGQNVTLSCEQNLNHDAMYWYRQDPGQGLRLIYYSQIVNDFQKGDIAEGYSVSREKKESFPLTVTSAQKNPTAFYLCASSPPGPRGDYGYTFGSGTRLTVV.

This clone showed up just a few times. The chain recombines TRBV4-2 with TRBJ2-2; D ambiguous. Trimming cost V 1 base and J 6 bases, with 9 bases left between them. CDR3 size: 14 residues. CDR1 and CDR2 from the germline V gene are LGHNA and YNFKEQ. The CDR3 sequence: CASSQVHRAGELFF. The CDR3 coding sequence is TGTGCCAGCAGCCAAGTCCATCGGGCCGGGGAGCTGTTTTTT.

The chain links TRBV28 to TRBJ1-2; D is perhaps TRBD1 (6 bases). The V gene lost 8 bases and the J gene lost 7 bases, with 17 bases spanning the gap. The germline V gene has CDR1 MDHEN and CDR2 SYDVKM. The CDR3 spans 13 residues. CDR3 in amino acids: CASFRTDSPGYTF. As DNA, the CDR3 is TGTGCCAGCTTCAGAACGGACAGTCCTGGCTACACCTTC.

The chain recombines TRBV5-4 with TRBJ1-2; D ambiguous. From germline, CDR1 is SGHNT and CDR2 YYREEE (reference sequence). The V and J ends lost 3 bases and 0 bases respectively, with 9 bases between them. The CDR3 extends over 14 amino acids. The CDR3 DNA is TGTGCCAGCAGCTCGCCAGCGTCTAACTATGGCTACACCTTC. Translation gives CASSSPASNYGYTF.

V usage is TRBV19 and J usage is TRBJ1-2, with 9 bases that match TRBD1. The CDR3 consists of 12 residues. Germline values: CDR1 LNHDA, CDR2 SQIVND (reference sequence). V shed 7 bases and J 4 bases; nucleotides not matched to a gene: 1. The CDR3, as DNA: TGTGCCAGTACGGACAGGGGCTATGGCTACACCTTC. Amino acid sequence: CASTDRGYGYTF.

This clone was seen only once. The chain employs TRBV6-5 and TRBJ1-6; the D gene is possibly TRBD1 (5 bases). V dropped 7 bases and J dropped 3 bases, with 13 bases sitting between them. CDR3 size: 15 residues. From germline, CDR1 is MNHEY and CDR2 SVGAGI. CDR3 bases: TGTGCCAGCACCGACAGTAGGTTCTATAATTCACCCCTCCACTTT. Amino acids: CASTDSRFYNSPLHF.

The rearrangement joins TRBV9 to TRBJ2-5, with D hard to call. The CDR3 contains 14 residues. Trimming took 0 bases from V and 2 from J, leaving 8 bases between them. CDR1 and CDR2 from the germline V gene are SGDLS and YYNGEE. Written as DNA, the CDR3 is TGTGCCAGCAGCGTAGGTGTACTACAAGAGACCCAGTACTTC. The encoded protein is CASSVGVLQETQYF.

The V and J genes are TRBV7-8 and TRBJ1-4, with D tentatively TRBD1 (6 bases). The V end was cut by 1 base, the J end by 4 bases, with 10 bases between. CDR3 length: 15 amino acids. Germline V CDR1 and CDR2: SGHVS, FQNEAQ. Here the CDR3 reads CASSLGGLSNEKLFF. In nucleotides, the CDR3 is TGTGCCAGCAGCTTAGGGGGGCTGAGTAATGAAAAACTGTTTTTT.

The chain links TRBV19 to TRBJ2-1; D not resolved. CDR1 is LNHDA, CDR2 SQIVND, per germline (reference sequence). Deletions cut 6 bases from V and 0 bases from J, with 12 bases between. The CDR3 runs 15 residues. The CDR3, as DNA: TGTGCCAGTAGGTGGTCAAGGAGCTCCTACAATGAGCAGTTCTTC. Amino acids: CASRWSRSSYNEQFF.

V usage is TRBV3-1 (or the pseudogene TRBV3-2) and J usage is TRBJ2-1, with 11 positions matching TRBD2. J gave up 7 bases and V 1 base, and 3 bases lay outside the gene matches. In germline, CDR1 is LGHDT, CDR2 YNNKEL (reference sequence). This CDR3 contains 15 residues. The CDR3 reads CASSQASGGPNEQFF. The CDR3 DNA reads as TGTGCCAGCAGCCAAGCTAGCGGGGGGCCGAATGAGCAGTTCTTC.

The chain has TRBV5-1 and TRBJ1-2; 7 bases are a match to TRBD1. J gave up 5 bases and V 4 bases, and 8 bases lay outside the gene matches. The CDR3 contains 14 residues. Per the germline V gene, CDR1 is SGHRS and CDR2 is YFSETQ. The DNA for the CDR3 is TGCGCCAGCAGCCACGGGACAGATATTTATGGCTACACCTTC. This sequence encodes CASSHGTDIYGYTF. The variable domain in full, with the rest retrieved from reference TRBV5-1 and TRBJ1-2, is KAGVTQTPRYLIKTRGQQVTLSCSPISGHRSVSWYQQTPGQGLQFLFEYFSETQRNKGNFPGRFSGRQFSNSRSEMNVSTLELGDSALYLCASSHGTDIYGYTFGSGTRLTVV.

This clone was counted between two and nine times. The J gene is TRBJ2-2, the V gene TRBV12-3 or TRBV12-4, with a tentative D call TRBD2 (6 bases). The CDR3 contains 13 residues. Trimming left V 5 bases short and J 7 bases short, with 11 bases between. The CDR3: CASSAPGVGELFF. CDR3 nucleotides: TGTGCCAGCAGTGCCCCGGGGGTCGGGGAGCTGTTTTTT.

The chain is built from TRBV5-4 and TRBJ2-1; the match to TRBD2 covers 10 bases. Trimming removed 6 bases from V and 3 bases from J; junction bases left unmatched: 12. The CDR3 runs to 17 residues. Germline V gives CDR1 SGHNT, CDR2 YYREEE (reference sequence). The CDR3 DNA follows: TGTGCCAGCACACCCTCCAACTTAGCGGGGGGCTACAATGAGCAGTTCTTC. Protein product: CASTPSNLAGGYNEQFF.

Only a few counts were recorded for this clone. This chain uses TRBV5-8 with TRBJ1-5; 7 nucleotides agree with TRBD1. The CDR3 extends over 13 amino acids. Germline V gives CDR1 SGHTS, CDR2 YDEGEE. Trimming removed 2 bases from V and 5 bases from J; junction bases left unmatched: 1. The CDR3 reads CASSFDRDQPQHF. The CDR3 DNA is TGTGCCAGCAGCTTCGACAGGGATCAGCCCCAGCATTTT. The variable domain in full, completed from reference TRBV5-8 and TRBJ1-5, reads EAGVTQSPTHLIKTRGQQATLRCSPISGHTSVYWYQQALGLGLQFLLWYDEGEERNRGNFPPRFSGRQFPNYSSELNVNALELEDSALYLCASSFDRDQPQHFGDGTRLSIL.

The V and J genes are TRBV28 and TRBJ2-3, with 10 positions matching TRBD2. CDR3 length: 16 amino acids. Germline V CDR1 and CDR2: MDHEN, SYDVKM. Losses at the gene ends were 3 bases for V and 10 bases for J; bases not matched to a gene: 13. The CDR3 protein is CASSFPSGGGRRAQYF. The CDR3 DNA is TGTGCCAGCAGTTTCCCTAGCGGGGGAGGGCGACGGGCGCAGTATTTT. The variable domain in full, completed from reference TRBV28 and TRBJ2-3, reads DVKVTQSSRYLVKRTGEKVFLECVQDMDHENMFWYRQDPGLGLRLIYFSYDVKMKEKGDIPEGYSVSREKKERFSLILESASTNQTSMYLCASSFPSGGGRRAQYFGPGTRLTVL.

This clone was seen a single time. The chain joins TRBV6-2 or TRBV6-3 to TRBJ2-3, with D unresolved. The CDR3 has 14 amino acids. With 2 bases removed from V and 6 bases from J, the gap between germline ends came to 12 bases. The germline gives CDR1 MNHEY, CDR2 SVGEGT. The CDR3 here is CASSYPSRSDTQYF. In DNA form, the CDR3 reads TGTGCCAGCAGTTACCCGAGCCGCTCTGATACGCAGTATTTT.

V and J are TRBV4-3 and TRBJ2-3; 8 nucleotides line up with TRBD2. Trimming removed 0 bases from V and 2 bases from J; junction bases left unmatched: 10. Germline-derived CDR1 and CDR2 are LGHNA and YSLEER. The CDR3 sequence is 18 residues long. Written as DNA, the CDR3 is TGCGCCAGCAGCCAAGATTCCCCCCGAGCGGGGGTCACAGATACGCAGTATTTT. Residues: CASSQDSPRAGVTDTQYF.